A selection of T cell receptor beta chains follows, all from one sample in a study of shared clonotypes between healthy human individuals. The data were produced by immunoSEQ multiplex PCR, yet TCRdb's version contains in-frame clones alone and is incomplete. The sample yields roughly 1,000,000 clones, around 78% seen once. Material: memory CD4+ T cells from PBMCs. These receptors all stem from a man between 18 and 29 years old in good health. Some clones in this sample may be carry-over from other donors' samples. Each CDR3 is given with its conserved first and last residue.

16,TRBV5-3,CARHGRRHSGANVLTF
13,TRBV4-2,CASSPTGPETQYF
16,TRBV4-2,CASSQVPGEGNQPQHF
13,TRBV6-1,CASSEQGPYEQYF
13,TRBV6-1,CSSAGANYNEQFF
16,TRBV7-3,CASSLLAGAGYNEQFF
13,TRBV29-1,CSVAQGANQPQHF
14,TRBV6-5,CASIRGQGAGEQFF
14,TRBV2,CASRRVSGANVLTF
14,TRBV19,CASSISKGTSDYTF
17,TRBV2,CASSEQQGGQVTNGYTF
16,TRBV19,CASSILGGLGDTEAFF
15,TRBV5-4,CASSSGTGGFNEQFF
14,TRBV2,CASSRTSGSLVQYF
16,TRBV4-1,CASSQEETGGTGELFF
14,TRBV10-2,CASSSVGWNQPQHF
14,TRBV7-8,CASSTGTSSETQYF
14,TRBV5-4,CASTGLAGTDTQYF
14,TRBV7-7,CASSPSGRLNEQFF
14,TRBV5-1,CASGIGQGNSPLHF
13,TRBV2,CASNQLMNTEAFF
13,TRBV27,CASSLTGGYGYTF
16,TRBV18,CASSPLGTSGYNEQFF
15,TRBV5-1,CASSFIGVLAGELFF
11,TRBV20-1,CSAHRTDTQYF
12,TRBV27,CASSLWGETQYF
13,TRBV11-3,CASSASRAKEAFF
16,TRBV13,CASSLGVPSGTDTQYF
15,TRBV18,CASSPMTGGEYGYTF
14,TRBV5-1,CASSLDGGNYGYTF
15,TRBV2,CASRLTGQMNSPLHF
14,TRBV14,CASSPAGAPYEQYF
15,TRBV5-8,CASKVGLAGGETQYF
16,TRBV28,CASSVSGTGIGQPQHF
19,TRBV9,CASSVGPGSSGDRIDTQYF
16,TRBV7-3,CASSLNPTGDTDTQYF
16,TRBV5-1,CASSRLTSGSGDEQFF
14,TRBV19,CASSILQGLGGYTF
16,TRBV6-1,CASSEVKASASSPLHF
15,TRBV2,CASSEGSAPRGEQFF
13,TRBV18,CASSPNEQNEQFF
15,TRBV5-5,CASSSGTHPPEKLFF
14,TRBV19,CASSMGTQPETQYF